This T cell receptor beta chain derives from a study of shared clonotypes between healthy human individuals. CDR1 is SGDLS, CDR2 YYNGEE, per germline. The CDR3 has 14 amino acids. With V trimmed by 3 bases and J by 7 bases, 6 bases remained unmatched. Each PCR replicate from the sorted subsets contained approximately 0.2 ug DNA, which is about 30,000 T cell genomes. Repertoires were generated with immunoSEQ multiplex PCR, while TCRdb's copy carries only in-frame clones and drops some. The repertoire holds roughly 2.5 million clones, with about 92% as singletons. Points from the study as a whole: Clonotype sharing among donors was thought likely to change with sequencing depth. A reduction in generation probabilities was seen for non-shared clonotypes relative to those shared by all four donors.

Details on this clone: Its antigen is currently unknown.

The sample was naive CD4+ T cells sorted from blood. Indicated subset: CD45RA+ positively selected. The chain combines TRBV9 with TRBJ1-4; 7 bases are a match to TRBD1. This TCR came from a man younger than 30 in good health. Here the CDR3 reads CASSEPGGGEKLFF. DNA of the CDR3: TGTGCCAGCAGCGAGCCAGGGGGAGGTGAAAAACTGTTTTTT.